One sample yielded the 12 T cell receptor beta chains listed below, sequenced in a study of human T cells and chemical hapten exposure. TCRdb reprocessed the RACE reads with MiXCR, giving one entry per CDR3 protein. This table has some 340,000 distinct CDR3 sequences, around 7% appearing once. Time point defined: patch test 1, 2 weeks after DPC sensitization. Noted treatment: therapeutic diphenylcyclopropenone sensitization with weekly scalp DPC. The sequenced sample was whole blood, obtained in connection with sensitization to the hapten diphenylcyclopropenone (DPC). The receptors stem from a woman aged 18-29 years with alopecia areata. Some clones in this sample may be carry-over from other donors' samples.

This clonotype was detected a few times. V and J are TRBV9 and TRBJ2-3, with D hard to call. Germline values: CDR1 SGDLS, CDR2 YYNGEE. Trimming left V 0 bases short and J 6 bases short, with 11 bases between. The CDR3 totals 14 residues. The DNA of the CDR3 is TGTGCCAGCAGCGTAGTAGTGGAAAGCGATACGCAGTATTTT. Translation: CASSVVVESDTQYF.

V gene TRBV4-2 combines with J gene TRBJ1-5, with 10 bases fitting TRBD1. CDR1 is LGHNA, CDR2 YNFKEQ, per germline. The V and J ends lost 0 bases and 2 bases, in that order; junction bases with no gene match: 4. The CDR3 has 17 residues. The DNA for the CDR3 is TGTGCCAGCAGCCAAGATCCCGGACAGGGGGGCAATCAGCCCCAGCATTTT. Its translation: CASSQDPGQGGNQPQHF.

This clonotype was seen a few times. The chain recombines TRBV20-1 with TRBJ1-1; D unresolved. The CDR3 loop spans 13 amino acids. The V gene's germline CDR1 is DFQATT and CDR2 SNEGSKA (reference sequence). V shed 5 bases and J shed 0 bases, with 10 bases lying between them. The DNA of the CDR3 is TGCAGTGCTCCAAGTAAGATGAACACTGAAGCTTTCTTT. Its protein product is CSAPSKMNTEAFF.

In its sample, this clonotype was seen many times. This rearrangement joins TRBV6-5 to TRBJ2-3, with TRBD1 identical over 8 bases. CDR3 length equals 14 residues. Germline loops: CDR1 MNHEY, CDR2 SVGAGI. Trimming cost V 5 bases and J 3 bases; bases outside gene matches: 4. CDR3 nucleotides: TGTGCCAGCAGTCAGGGACAGGAGACAGATACGCAGTATTTT. It encodes CASSQGQETDTQYF.

This clonotype occurred many times. The rearrangement uses TRBV4-1 and TRBJ2-3, with a weak D call TRBD2 (5 bases). Germline loops: CDR1 MGHRA, CDR2 YSYEKL. Deletions cut 2 bases from V and 2 bases from J, with 17 bases between. The CDR3 is 17 residues long. Here the CDR3 DNA reads TGCGCCAGCAGCCAACGCGGCCTCCGGGGATCCACAGATACGCAGTATTTT. It codes for CASSQRGLRGSTDTQYF.

CDR3 sequence reads: CSAEGRQGSSNQPQHF. CDR3 sequence (DNA): TGCAGTGCCGAAGGGAGACAGGGCTCGAGCAATCAGCCCCAGCATTTT. V usage is TRBV20-1 and J usage is TRBJ1-5, with 7 bases identical to TRBD1. Unmatched junction bases numbered 12, after V lost 6 bases and J lost 1 base. This CDR3 is 16 amino acids long. Per germline, CDR1 DFQATT and CDR2 SNEGSKA (reference sequence).

This clonotype showed up just a few times. V is TRBV20-1 and J is TRBJ1-5, with unresolved D. Germline CDR1 reads DFQATT; CDR2 reads SNEGSKA (reference sequence). Between the trimmed V and J ends, which lost 3 bases and 0 bases, there was a span of 9 bases. The CDR3 consists of 14 residues. CDR3 in amino acids: CSARSSYSNQPQHF. The CDR3, as DNA: TGCAGTGCTAGGTCCAGTTATAGCAATCAGCCCCAGCATTTT.

This clonotype was seen only a few times. The chain carries TRBV20-1 and TRBJ1-1, with D hard to call. There are 15 residues in the CDR3. Per the germline V gene, CDR1 is DFQATT and CDR2 is SNEGSKA (reference sequence). The V end was cut by 2 bases, the J end by 2 bases, with 15 bases between. The CDR3 sequence is CSARNPRTGNTEAFF. CDR3 nucleotide sequence: TGCAGTGCTAGAAACCCCCGGACCGGAAACACTGAAGCTTTCTTT.

This clonotype was detected a few times. The chain uses TRBV29-1 and TRBJ2-5; 7 bases are shared with TRBD1. CDR1 and CDR2 from the germline V gene are SQVTM and ANQGSEA. This CDR3 is 12 amino acids long. Trimming took 4 bases from V and 5 from J; bases not matched to a gene: 4. The CDR3 nucleotides read TGCAGCGTTGTAGGGGGCCCGGAGACCCAGTACTTC. It codes for CSVVGGPETQYF.

Only a few counts were recorded for this clonotype. V usage is TRBV7-8 and J usage is TRBJ1-6; D unresolved. Trimming pared 2 bases from V and 7 bases from J, leaving 9 bases between. This CDR3 is 14 amino acids long. Germline V gene lookup returns CDR1 SGHVS and CDR2 FQNEAQ. In nucleotides, the CDR3 is TGTGCCAGCAGCTTAAGGGTGCACAATTCACCCCTCCACTTT. It is translated as CASSLRVHNSPLHF.

This chain connects TRBV20-1 to TRBJ1-1; possible D gene TRBD1, 6 bases. The CDR3 sequence is 16 residues long. V was pared by 1 base and J by 0 bases, with 15 bases between. Germline CDR1 is DFQATT and CDR2 is SNEGSKA (reference sequence). The CDR3 region is CSARVLAGVMNTEAFF. The CDR3, as DNA: TGCAGTGCTAGAGTTCTGGCAGGGGTCATGAACACTGAAGCTTTCTTT.

There are a few counts of this clonotype. This sequence joins TRBV20-1 and TRBJ2-7; D may be TRBD2 (5 bases). The V end lost 4 bases, the J end lost 4 bases, and 14 bases lay between the germline ends. Germline V lookup: CDR1 DFQATT, CDR2 SNEGSKA (reference sequence). The CDR3 runs to 13 residues. This CDR3 reads CSAIPGSGYEQYF. CDR3 bases: TGCAGTGCTATTCCGGGATCGGGATACGAGCAGTACTTC.